The entry that follows covers one T cell receptor (beta chain) sequence. The sample originates from a study of T cell repertoires in ileal Crohn's disease. Repertoires were generated with immunoSEQ multiplex PCR, while TCRdb's copy carries only in-frame clones and drops some. This sample carries some 16,000 clones, around four fifths of them seen once, and the ten largest clones take 10%. The CDR3 is made up of 17 amino acids. Trimming removed 0 bases from V and 3 bases from J; junction bases left unmatched: 5. The V gene's germline CDR1 is SGDLS and CDR2 YYNGEE. The V and J genes are TRBV9 and TRBJ2-6; the match to TRBD1 covers 8 bases. The receptor comes from an adult with Crohn's disease. The sample consisted of ileal tissue. CDR3 sequence reads: CASSVAQGAGGANVLTF. CDR3 bases: TGTGCCAGCAGCGTAGCTCAGGGGGCAGGTGGGGCCAACGTCCTGACTTTC.